These 18 T cell receptor beta chains share one sample of origin, sequenced in a study of blood T cell repertoires in COVID-19. The table came from immunoSEQ multiplex PCR; TCRdb's copy has only in-frame clones and leaves some out. The sample consists of some 200,000 clones, about 85% of them appearing once. Sequenced material: peripheral blood. These TCRs come from an elderly woman with acute or convalescent COVID-19.

The chain uses TRBV6-5 and TRBJ1-5; D gene uncertain. The CDR3 consists of 13 residues. CDR1 is MNHEY, CDR2 SVGAGI, per germline. V lost 2 bases to trimming and J lost 7 bases, with 9 bases between them. CDR3 sequence: CASSYGDGQPQHF. CDR3 bases: TGTGCCAGCAGTTACGGAGATGGGCAGCCCCAGCATTTT.

The rearrangement joins TRBV6-1 to TRBJ1-2; D perhaps matches TRBD1 (5 bases). The CDR3 runs 19 residues. CDR1 and CDR2 from the germline V gene are MNHNS and SASEGT. Trimming cost V 0 bases and J 4 bases, with 24 bases left between them. CDR3 sequence: CASSEALWQPHPGLYGYTF. In DNA, the CDR3 is TGTGCCAGCAGTGAAGCGCTTTGGCAACCACACCCGGGACTCTATGGCTACACCTTC.

The DNA for the CDR3 is TGTGCCAGCGACAGGCGCCGGGATACGCAGTATTTT. The encoded protein is CASDRRRDTQYF. The chain couples TRBV7-2 to TRBJ2-3; possibly TRBD1 for D (6 bases). There are 12 residues in the CDR3. The germline CDR1 and CDR2 sequences are SGHTA and FQGNSA. V was cut by 8 bases and J by 6 bases, with 12 bases left in between.

This clone was observed a handful of times. The chain employs TRBV6-2 or TRBV6-3 and TRBJ1-5, with 7 bases matching TRBD1. Losses at the gene ends were 5 bases for V and 4 bases for J; bases not matched to a gene: 5. CDR3 length: 14 amino acids. Germline V gene lookup returns CDR1 MNHEY and CDR2 SVGEGT. As DNA, the CDR3 is TGTGCCAGCAGTCAGACAGGGCCAAATCAGCCCCAGCATTTT. Translation: CASSQTGPNQPQHF.

In its sample, this clone was seen a few times. The gene calls are TRBV4-1 and TRBJ1-4, with TRBD1 as a possible D gene (6 bases). The CDR3 has 15 residues. Trimming cost V 1 base and J 11 bases, with 17 bases left between them. Germline lookup yields CDR1 MGHRA and CDR2 YSYEKL. The CDR3 coding sequence is TGCGCCAGCAGCCAAGGCGACAGGTCTGTTACTAAACTGTTTTTT. This gives the protein CASSQGDRSVTKLFF.

V and J are TRBV18 and TRBJ2-7; tentatively, D is TRBD1 (5 bases). The V and J ends lost 3 bases and 1 base respectively, with 13 bases between them. This CDR3 comprises 15 residues. CDR1 is KGHSH and CDR2 is LQKENI in the germline V gene. CDR3: CASSPLQDPSYEQYF. Here the CDR3 DNA reads TGTGCCAGCTCACCTCTACAGGACCCTTCCTACGAGCAGTACTTC.

This CDR3 is CASSAGTANYGYTF. The CDR3 DNA follows: TGCGCCAGCAGCGCCGGGACAGCTAACTATGGCTACACCTTC. V gene TRBV5-1 combines with J gene TRBJ1-2; 7 positions agree with TRBD1. The CDR3 is 14 residues long. Unmatched junction bases numbered 3, after V lost 4 bases and J lost 0 bases. Germline V lookup: CDR1 SGHRS, CDR2 YFSETQ.

The CDR3 sequence: CASLTPVGGRGTYEQYF. The CDR3 region has the DNA TGTGCCAGCTTAACCCCCGTTGGAGGTCGGGGGACCTACGAGCAGTACTTC. V and J are TRBV5-8 and TRBJ2-7, with D possibly matching TRBD2 (6 bases). V dropped 7 bases and J dropped 2 bases, with 25 bases sitting between them. The CDR3 consists of 17 residues. CDR1 is SGHTS and CDR2 is YDEGEE in the germline V gene.

The chain couples TRBV30 to TRBJ1-1, with D unresolved. Germline V gene data show CDR1 as GTSNPN and CDR2 as SVGIG (reference sequence). This CDR3 has 18 amino acids. Trimming left V 3 bases short and J 0 bases short, with 23 bases between. The CDR3 DNA is TGTGCCTGGAGGAGAGTAGCAGGCGGACTTATCATGAACACTGAAGCTTTCTTT. Its protein is CAWRRVAGGLIMNTEAFF.

The rearrangement uses TRBV4-3 and TRBJ2-5; TRBD2 matches 14 bases. V lost 6 bases, J lost 5 bases, and 5 bases stayed unmatched. This CDR3 comprises 15 residues. CDR1 is LGHNA and CDR2 is YSLEER in the germline V gene. CDR3 coding DNA: TGCGCCAGCAGTCGGGGACTAGCGGGGGTGGAGACCCAGTACTTC. Its translation is CASSRGLAGVETQYF.

The genes are TRBV3-1 (or the pseudogene TRBV3-2) and TRBJ1-5; D is possibly TRBD1 (5 bases). The CDR3 sequence is 15 residues long. V lost 4 bases to trimming and J lost 5 bases, with 15 bases between them. Per the germline V gene, CDR1 is LGHDT and CDR2 is YNNKEL (reference sequence). The CDR3 reads CASSPGSTGDQPQHF. The CDR3 DNA reads TGTGCCAGCAGCCCTGGATCAACGGGGGATCAGCCCCAGCATTTT.

The gene calls are TRBV19 and TRBJ1-5, with D maybe TRBD1 (6 bases). The CDR3 extends over 19 amino acids. Germline-derived CDR1 and CDR2 are LNHDA and SQIVND (reference sequence). The V and J ends lost 3 bases and 0 bases respectively, with 21 bases between them. CDR3 coding DNA: TGTGCCAGTAGTATGGTTCAGGGGTTCTGGAGTTATAGCAATCAGCCCCAGCATTTT. It specifies CASSMVQGFWSYSNQPQHF. Variable domain in full (rest from reference TRBV19 and TRBJ1-5): DGGITQSPKYLFRKEGQNVTLSCEQNLNHDAMYWYRQDPGQGLRLIYYSQIVNDFQKGDIAEGYSVSREKKESFPLTVTSAQKNPTAFYLCASSMVQGFWSYSNQPQHFGDGTRLSIL.

The rearrangement links TRBV18 to TRBJ2-7; TRBD2 matches 7 bases. The junction had 14 bases not matched to a gene; V was cut back by 6 bases and J by 6 bases. Germline assignment: CDR1 KGHSH and CDR2 LQKENI. The CDR3 totals 15 residues. The CDR3 coding sequence is TGTGCCAGCTCCCTCCAGGGTCTAGCGGTAGGCGAGCAGTACTTC. It codes for CASSLQGLAVGEQYF. Full variable domain (remainder filled in from reference TRBV18 and TRBJ2-7): NAGVMQNPRHLVRRRGQEARLRCSPMKGHSHVYWYRQLPEEGLKFMVYLQKENIIDESGMPKERFSAEFPKEGPSILRIQQVVRGDSAAYFCASSLQGLAVGEQYFGPGTRLTVT.

The chain is built from TRBV7-2 and TRBJ2-5, with a possible D match to TRBD2 (6 bases). The CDR3 length is 14 residues. V shed 5 bases and J shed 3 bases, with 13 bases lying between them. Germline values: CDR1 SGHTA, CDR2 FQGNSA. DNA for the CDR3: TGTGCCAGCAGCATGCGTGGAGGGGAAGAGACCCAGTACTTC. This sequence encodes CASSMRGGEETQYF.

This chain uses TRBV7-6 with TRBJ2-7; TRBD2 matches 10 bases. Trimming at V came to 4 bases and at J to 2 bases, leaving 5 bases not matched to a gene. There are 15 residues in the CDR3. From germline, CDR1 is SGHVS and CDR2 FNYEAQ. CDR3 in amino acids: CASSSTSGVPYEQYF. For the CDR3, the DNA is TGTGCCAGCAGCTCCACTAGCGGGGTACCCTACGAGCAGTACTTC.

The J gene is TRBJ2-3, the V gene TRBV7-2; 12 nucleotides match TRBD2. V gave up 0 bases and J gave up 4 bases; unmatched junction bases: 5. Germline V gene data show CDR1 as SGHTA and CDR2 as FQGNSA. The CDR3 contains 17 residues. Here the CDR3 DNA reads TGTGCCAGCAGCTTAGCGTCTAGCGGGAGGGCCTCAGATACGCAGTATTTT. Translating it yields CASSLASSGRASDTQYF.

This sequence joins TRBV9 and TRBJ1-5; 7 bases fit TRBD1. Per the germline V gene, CDR1 is SGDLS and CDR2 is YYNGEE. The J segment lost 2 bases and the V segment lost 0 bases, leaving 2 bases of the junction unmatched. CDR3 length equals 15 residues. This chain's CDR3 is CASSVDGTGNQPQHF. The CDR3 DNA is TGTGCCAGCAGCGTAGATGGGACAGGCAATCAGCCCCAGCATTTT.

The chain joins TRBV24-1 to TRBJ1-2, with D unresolved. The V gene's germline CDR1 is KGHDR and CDR2 SFDVKD. The germline V and J ends were trimmed by 3 bases and 2 bases, with 9 bases remaining between them. The CDR3 length is 14 residues. As DNA, the CDR3 is TGTGCCACCAGTGATCCTCAGGTGAACTATGGCTACACCTTC. Residues: CATSDPQVNYGYTF.